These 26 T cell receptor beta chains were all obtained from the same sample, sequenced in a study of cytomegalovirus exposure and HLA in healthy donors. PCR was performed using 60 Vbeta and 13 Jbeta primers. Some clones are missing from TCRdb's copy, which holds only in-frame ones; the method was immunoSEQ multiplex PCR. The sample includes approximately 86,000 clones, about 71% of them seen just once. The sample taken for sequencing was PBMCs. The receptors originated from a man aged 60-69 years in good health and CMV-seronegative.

For the CDR3, the DNA is TGTGCCAGCACCCTGGACAGGGAGGATCAGCCCCAGCATTTT. Translated: CASTLDREDQPQHF. This sequence joins TRBV6-1 and TRBJ1-5, with 8 bases that match TRBD1. The CDR3 sequence is 14 residues long. Germline V gene lookup returns CDR1 MNHNS and CDR2 SASEGT. With V trimmed by 7 bases and J by 5 bases, 7 bases remained unmatched.

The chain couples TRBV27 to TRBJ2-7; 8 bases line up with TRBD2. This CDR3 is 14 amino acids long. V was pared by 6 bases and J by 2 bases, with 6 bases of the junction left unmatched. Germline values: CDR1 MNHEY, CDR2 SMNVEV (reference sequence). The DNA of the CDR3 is TGTGCCAGCAGATTGCGGGAGGCCGCCTACGAGCAGTACTTC. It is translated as CASRLREAAYEQYF.

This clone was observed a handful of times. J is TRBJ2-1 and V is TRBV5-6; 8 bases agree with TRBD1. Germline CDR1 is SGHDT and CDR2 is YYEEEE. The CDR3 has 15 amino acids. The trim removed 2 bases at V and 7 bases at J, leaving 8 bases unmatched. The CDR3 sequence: CASSFIGQGANEQFF. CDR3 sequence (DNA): TGTGCCAGCAGCTTCATTGGGCAGGGGGCAAATGAGCAGTTCTTC.

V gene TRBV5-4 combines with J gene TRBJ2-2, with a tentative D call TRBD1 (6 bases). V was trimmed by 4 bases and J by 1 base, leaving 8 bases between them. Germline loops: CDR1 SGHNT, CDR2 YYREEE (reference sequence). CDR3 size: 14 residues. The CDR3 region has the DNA TGTGCCAGCAGCCCGGGACAGAACACCGGGGAGCTGTTTTTT. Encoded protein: CASSPGQNTGELFF.

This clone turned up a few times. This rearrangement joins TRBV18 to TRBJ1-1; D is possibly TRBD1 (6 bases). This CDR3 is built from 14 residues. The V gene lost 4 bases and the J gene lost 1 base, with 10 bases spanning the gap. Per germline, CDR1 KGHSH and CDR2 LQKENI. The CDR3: CASSLRTANTEAFF. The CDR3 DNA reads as TGTGCCAGCTCACTTAGGACAGCGAACACTGAAGCTTTCTTT.

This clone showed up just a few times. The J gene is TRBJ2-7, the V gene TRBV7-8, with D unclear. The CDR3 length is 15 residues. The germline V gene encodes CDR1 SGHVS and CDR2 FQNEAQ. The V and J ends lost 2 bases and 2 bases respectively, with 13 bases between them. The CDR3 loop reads CASSLYPTYTYEQYF. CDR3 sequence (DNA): TGTGCCAGCAGCTTATATCCGACTTATACCTACGAGCAGTACTTC.

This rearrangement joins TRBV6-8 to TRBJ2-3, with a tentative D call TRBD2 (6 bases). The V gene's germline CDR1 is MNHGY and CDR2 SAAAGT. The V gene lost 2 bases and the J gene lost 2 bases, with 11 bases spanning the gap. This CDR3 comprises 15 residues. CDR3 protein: CASSYPRTITDTQYF. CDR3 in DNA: TGTGCCAGCAGTTACCCCCGGACTATCACAGATACGCAGTATTTT.

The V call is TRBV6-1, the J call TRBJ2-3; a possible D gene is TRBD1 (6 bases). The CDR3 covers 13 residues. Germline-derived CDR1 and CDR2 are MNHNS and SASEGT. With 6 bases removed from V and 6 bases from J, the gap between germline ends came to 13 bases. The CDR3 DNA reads TGTGCCAGCAGGAGGGACACTCTCGATACGCAGTATTTT. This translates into CASRRDTLDTQYF.

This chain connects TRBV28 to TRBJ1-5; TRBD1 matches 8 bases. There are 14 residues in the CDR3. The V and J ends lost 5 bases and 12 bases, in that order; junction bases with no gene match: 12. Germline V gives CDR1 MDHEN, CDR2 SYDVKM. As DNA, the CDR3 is TGTGCCAGCAGTCCCCCGACAGGGGAAGGTTTCCAGCATTTT. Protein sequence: CASSPPTGEGFQHF.

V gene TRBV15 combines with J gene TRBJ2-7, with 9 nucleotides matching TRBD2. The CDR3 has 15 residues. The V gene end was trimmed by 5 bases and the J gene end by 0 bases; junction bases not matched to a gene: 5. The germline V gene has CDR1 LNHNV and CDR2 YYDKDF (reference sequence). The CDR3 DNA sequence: TGTGCCACCAGCCCTAGCGGGGACCTCTCCTACGAGCAGTACTTC. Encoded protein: CATSPSGDLSYEQYF.

CDR3 residues: CASSHQSGGRPNEQYF. The CDR3 DNA reads as TGTGCCAGCAGCCATCAAAGCGGGGGGAGGCCGAACGAGCAGTACTTC. The chain combines TRBV5-4 with TRBJ2-7; 9 nucleotides align to TRBD2. This CDR3 contains 16 residues. V lost 4 bases to trimming and J lost 5 bases; unmatched junction nucleotides: 13. Germline V gene lookup returns CDR1 SGHNT and CDR2 YYREEE (reference sequence).

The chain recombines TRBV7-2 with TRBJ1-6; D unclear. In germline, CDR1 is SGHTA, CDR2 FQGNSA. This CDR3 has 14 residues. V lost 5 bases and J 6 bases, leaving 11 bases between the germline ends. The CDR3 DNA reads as TGTGCCAGCAGCCCCCCGGGGTTTAATTCACCCCTCCACTTT. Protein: CASSPPGFNSPLHF.

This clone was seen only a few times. CDR3 residues: CSVVEVTEAFF. CDR3 sequence (DNA): TGCAGCGTTGTGGAGGTCACTGAAGCTTTCTTT. The V gene is TRBV29-1, the J gene TRBJ1-1; D remains unclear. The ends were cut back, 4 bases at V and 4 bases at J, with 7 bases in the middle. There are 11 residues in the CDR3. Germline assignment: CDR1 SQVTM and CDR2 ANQGSEA.

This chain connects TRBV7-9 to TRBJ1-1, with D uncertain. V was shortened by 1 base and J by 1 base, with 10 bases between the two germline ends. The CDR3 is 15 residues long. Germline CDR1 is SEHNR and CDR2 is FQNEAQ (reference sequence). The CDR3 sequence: CASSLDSGSNTEAFF. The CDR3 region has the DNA TGTGCCAGCAGCTTAGATTCGGGATCGAACACTGAAGCTTTCTTT. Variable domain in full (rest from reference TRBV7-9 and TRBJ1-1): DTGVSQNPRHKITKRGQNVTFRCDPISEHNRLYWYRQTLGQGPEFLTYFQNEAQLEKSRLLSDRFSAERPKGSFSTLEIQRTEQGDSAMYLCASSLDSGSNTEAFFGQGTRLTVV.

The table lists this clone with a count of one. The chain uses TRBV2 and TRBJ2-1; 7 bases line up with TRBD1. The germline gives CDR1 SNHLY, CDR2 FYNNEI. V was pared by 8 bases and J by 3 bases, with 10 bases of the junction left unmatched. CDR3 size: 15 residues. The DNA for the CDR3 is TGTGCCAGCGCTGCCAGACAGGGAAACTACAATGAGCAGTTCTTC. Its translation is CASAARQGNYNEQFF.

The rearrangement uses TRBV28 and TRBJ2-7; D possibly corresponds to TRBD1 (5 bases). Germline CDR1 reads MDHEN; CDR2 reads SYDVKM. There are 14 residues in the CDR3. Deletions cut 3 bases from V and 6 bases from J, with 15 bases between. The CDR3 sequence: CASSLVRAYGEQYF. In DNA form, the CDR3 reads TGTGCCAGCAGTTTGGTCAGGGCCTACGGCGAGCAGTACTTC.

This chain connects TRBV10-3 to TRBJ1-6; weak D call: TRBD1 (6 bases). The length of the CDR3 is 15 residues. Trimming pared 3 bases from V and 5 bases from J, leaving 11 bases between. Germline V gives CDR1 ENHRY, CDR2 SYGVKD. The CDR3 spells CAISDYRANNSPLHF. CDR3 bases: TGTGCCATCAGTGATTACAGGGCTAATAATTCACCCCTCCACTTT.

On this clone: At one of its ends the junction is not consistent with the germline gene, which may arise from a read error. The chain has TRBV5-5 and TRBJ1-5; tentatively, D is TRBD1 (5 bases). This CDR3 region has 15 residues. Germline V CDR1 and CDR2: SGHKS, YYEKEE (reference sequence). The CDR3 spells CASTLTVNSNQPQHF. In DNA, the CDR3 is TGTGCCAGCACCTTGACAGTTAATAGCAATCAGCCCCAGCATTTT.

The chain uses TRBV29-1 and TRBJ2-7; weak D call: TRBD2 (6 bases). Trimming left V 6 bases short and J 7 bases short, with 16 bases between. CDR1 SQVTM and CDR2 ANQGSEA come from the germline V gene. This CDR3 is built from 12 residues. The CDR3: CSVKIGGQEQYF. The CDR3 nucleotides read TGCAGCGTCAAAATCGGGGGTCAAGAGCAGTACTTC.

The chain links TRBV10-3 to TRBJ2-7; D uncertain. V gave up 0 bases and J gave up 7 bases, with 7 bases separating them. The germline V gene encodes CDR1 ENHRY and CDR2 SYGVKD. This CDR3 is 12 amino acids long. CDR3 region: CAISESPEEQYF. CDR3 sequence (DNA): TGTGCCATCAGTGAGTCCCCGGAGGAGCAGTACTTC.

In DNA, the CDR3 is TGCAGCGTTGTGGGGACAGGTTCGAATGAGCAGTTCTTC. Residues: CSVVGTGSNEQFF. The V call is TRBV29-1, the J call TRBJ2-1, with 8 bases fitting TRBD1. This CDR3 comprises 13 residues. With V trimmed by 4 bases and J by 7 bases, 6 bases remained unmatched. Germline CDR1 SQVTM, CDR2 ANQGSEA.

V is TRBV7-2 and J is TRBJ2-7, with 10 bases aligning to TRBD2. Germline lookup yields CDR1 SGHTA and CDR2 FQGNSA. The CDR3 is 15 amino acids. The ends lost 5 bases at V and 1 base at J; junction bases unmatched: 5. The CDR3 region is CASSAASGGSYEQYF. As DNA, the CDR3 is TGTGCCAGCAGCGCGGCTAGCGGGGGTTCCTACGAGCAGTACTTC.

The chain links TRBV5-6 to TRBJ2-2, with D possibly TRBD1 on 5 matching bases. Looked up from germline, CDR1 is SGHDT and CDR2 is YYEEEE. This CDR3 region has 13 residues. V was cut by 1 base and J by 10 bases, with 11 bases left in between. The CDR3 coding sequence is TGTGCCAGCAGCTTGTATGGGGCCGCGGAGCTGTTTTTT. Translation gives CASSLYGAAELFF.

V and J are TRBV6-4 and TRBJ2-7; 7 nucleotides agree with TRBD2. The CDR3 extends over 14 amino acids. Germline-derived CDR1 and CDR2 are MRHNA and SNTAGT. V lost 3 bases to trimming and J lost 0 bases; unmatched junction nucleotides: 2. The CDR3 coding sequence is TGTGCCAGCAGTGAACAGCGGGACTCCTACGAGCAGTACTTC. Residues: CASSEQRDSYEQYF.

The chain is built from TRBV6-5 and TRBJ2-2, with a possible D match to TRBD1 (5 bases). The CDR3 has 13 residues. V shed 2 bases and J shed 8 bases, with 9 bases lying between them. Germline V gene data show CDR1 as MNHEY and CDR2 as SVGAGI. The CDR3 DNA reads TGTGCCAGCAGTTACACCCACAGGGGGGAGCTGTTTTTT. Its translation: CASSYTHRGELFF.

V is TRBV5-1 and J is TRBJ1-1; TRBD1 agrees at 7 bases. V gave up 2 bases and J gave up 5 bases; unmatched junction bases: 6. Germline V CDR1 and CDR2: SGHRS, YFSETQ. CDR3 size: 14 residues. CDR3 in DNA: TGCGCCAGCAGCTTTGAGGGGGCGAGGACTGAAGCTTTCTTT. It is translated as CASSFEGARTEAFF.